The T cell receptor beta chain under discussion was sequenced for a study of blood T cells in healthy people across ages. The length of the CDR3 is 15 residues. V lost 5 bases and J lost 0, with 14 bases in between. CDR1 and CDR2 from the germline V gene are SEHNR and FQNEAQ (reference sequence). Researchers report isolating at least 6.5 million PBMCs per sample. With a J-beta primer mix and a sample-barcoded 5' primer, a second PCR ran about 6 to 11 cycles. TCRdb re-called the 5' RACE reads with MiXCR, one entry per CDR3 protein. This table has about 1.4 million distinct CDR3 sequences, approximately 59% appearing once.

The genes are TRBV7-9 and TRBJ2-7; D is perhaps TRBD1 or TRBD2 (5 bases each). Sequencing was done on a sample of blood. This TCR came from a man aged 18 to 35 in good health. CDR3 sequence (DNA): TGTGCCAGCAGCCCGGGGACGTTAAGCTCCTACGAGCAGTACTTC. Amino acid sequence: CASSPGTLSSYEQYF.